This TCR beta chain was sequenced during a study of memory B cells and T cells in multiple sclerosis. Separate sequencing covered autoproliferating (CFSE-dim) and non-proliferating (CFSE-high) T cells from stimulus-free culture. Replicate wells were pooled after six to eight days of stimulus-free culture of 5x10^7 CFSE-labeled PBMCs. Whole-study findings and limits: Clone-set sizes differed between compartments, so shared clonotype counts needed normalization.

On this clone itself: Its target is not known.

Using immunoSEQ multiplex PCR, the repertoire was profiled, and TCRdb retains in-frame clones only, with some absent. The sample shows fewer than 40,000 clones, more than 70% of them seen only once. The specimen sequenced was PBMCs from blood kept in culture. The origin of this receptor is a human donor with multiple sclerosis.

The CDR3 DNA reads as TGTGCCAGTTCGGGACAGGGGTTTTCCGACACCTTC. This codes for CASSGQGFSDTF. The chain uses TRBV2 and TRBJ1-2, with TRBD1 matching over 10 bases. This CDR3 region has 12 residues. The germline V gene has CDR1 SNHLY and CDR2 FYNNEI. Unmatched junction bases numbered 10, after V lost 9 bases and J lost 12 bases.